The rows below give T cell receptor beta chains drawn from one sample of a study of T cell responses to AZD1222 COVID-19 vaccine. The protocol was immunoSEQ multiplex PCR, while the TCRdb copy is restricted to in-frame clones and leaves out a portion. The sample holds around 120,000 clones, about 90% seen once. The material sequenced was peripheral blood, taken on day 0 of AZD1222 vaccination. These receptors all come from an adult in good health. CDR3s include the opening cysteine and the closing phenylalanine or tryptophan.

V gene	J gene	CDR3 protein
TRBV3-1/TRBV3-2	TRBJ2-1	CASSQDGGNEQFF
TRBV7-9	TRBJ1-4	CASSTYRTGGGEKLFF
TRBV18	TRBJ1-6	CASSRETGYNSPLHF
TRBV6-5	TRBJ2-1	CASSQGQDHNEQFF
TRBV6-5	TRBJ1-2	CASSYSADPNYGYTF
TRBV7-9	TRBJ1-1	CASSWGGAWNTEAFF
TRBV19	TRBJ1-5	CASSILSQPQHF
TRBV6-5	TRBJ1-5	CASSYNRENQPQHF
TRBV2	TRBJ1-5	CASSEYRVGQPQHF
TRBV29-1	TRBJ2-1	CSVPEGAVLF
TRBV6-5	TRBJ2-3	CASKGGGASTDTQYF
TRBV28	TRBJ1-5	CASTSGQTSNQPQHF
TRBV9	TRBJ1-2	CASLSYIGSGYTF
TRBV21-1	TRBJ2-7	CASSKGTGCAYEQYF
TRBV5-4	TRBJ1-1	CASSQSGRGPTEAFF
TRBV5-6	TRBJ1-2	CASSTGHPGGYTF
TRBV2	TRBJ1-1	CASSEARVSEAFF
TRBV18	TRBJ1-6	CASSKTGRSSYNSPLHF
TRBV5-6	TRBJ1-1	CASSLGLLTEAFF
TRBV27	TRBJ2-7	CASHTSGGRYEQYF
TRBV27	TRBJ2-2	CASSLYNQNTGELFF
TRBV6-5	TRBJ1-5	CASSSGGGQPQHF
TRBV5-6	TRBJ1-5	CASIKQGRNQPQHF
TRBV5-1	TRBJ2-1	CASSLNVAGGPGREQFF
TRBV28	TRBJ1-5	CASSHETGWQPQHF
TRBV10-1	TRBJ1-1	CASTRDLSRVEAFF
TRBV19	TRBJ1-3	CASSPGGNTIYF
TRBV14	TRBJ1-2	CASSQEQSYGYTF
TRBV6-1	TRBJ1-1	CASSEGIWTGTSKVNTEAFF
TRBV5-1	TRBJ2-7	CASSFGGREDEQYF
TRBV28	TRBJ1-1	CASSLVVNTEAFF
TRBV24-1	TRBJ2-1	CATSDFIAGVTYNEQFF
TRBV11-2	TRBJ1-1	CASSLEADIRYTEAFF
TRBV2	TRBJ1-1	CATSYNTEAFF
TRBV18	TRBJ1-4	CASRKSATNEKLFF
TRBV7-3	TRBJ2-7	CASSPRAGYEQYF
TRBV7-9	TRBJ1-6	CASSYGQGLSPLHF
TRBV3-1/TRBV3-2	TRBJ1-1	CASSQRGTVTTEAFF
TRBV27	TRBJ2-7	CASSSRDRGREQYF
TRBV10-3	TRBJ2-1	CAIRSGTGDVNEQFF
TRBV12-3/TRBV12-4	TRBJ1-5	CASSTGVQPQHF
TRBV4-1	TRBJ1-6	CASSQDIGWNSPLHF
TRBV5-4	TRBJ1-1	CASSFGDRRAFF
TRBV6-5	TRBJ1-1	CASSLWEATEAFF
TRBV7-2	TRBJ1-4	CASSLGGTWGEKLFF
TRBV6-5	TRBJ2-3	CATFRGTGGGDTQYF
TRBV9	TRBJ1-4	CASSAGQPGEKLFF
TRBV7-9	TRBJ2-5	CASTKAGGGQETQYF
TRBV28	TRBJ1-1	CASSWALMGTEAFF
TRBV29-1	TRBJ2-7	CSVERGSPYEQYF
TRBV12-5	TRBJ2-5	CASGLVGGGRETQYF
TRBV28	TRBJ2-5	CASRDRGTKETQYF
TRBV30	TRBJ2-7	CAWSWGLLGPGQYF
TRBV11-3	TRBJ2-2	CASSGRGAGELFF
TRBV20-1	TRBJ2-7	CSAPGAYEQYF